This T cell receptor (beta chain) was observed in a study of cytomegalovirus exposure and HLA in healthy donors. As regards this clone: Its matching antigen is unknown.

General study points: Cytomegalovirus association was assigned to about 180 TCR beta chains. The only immune exposure information that was available was CMV serostatus.

PCR used 60 Vbeta primers and 13 Jbeta primers. Clones were sequenced by immunoSEQ multiplex PCR, and TCRdb holds only the in-frame ones, with some missing. The data hold about 160,000 clones, with about 81% observed a single time. This CDR3 is 15 amino acids long. V was cut by 1 base and J by 6 bases, with 10 bases left in between. The germline gives CDR1 SGHAT, CDR2 FQNNGV. The chain employs TRBV11-2 and TRBJ1-6; D is uncertain. The TCR sequence derives from a woman under 30 in good health and CMV-seronegative. Sample: PBMCs. The CDR3 DNA follows: TGTGCCAGCAGCTTAGCTTGGCAGATTAATTCACCCCTCCACTTT. It encodes CASSLAWQINSPLHF.